Shown below are 27 T cell receptor beta chains from a single sample sequenced in a study of early T cells in non-severe SARS-CoV-2 infection. TCRdb ran MiXCR on the 5' RACE reads and lists one entry per CDR3 protein. The data show tens of thousands of distinct CDR3 sequences, over 4.5% seen once. Sequencing input: whole blood. Receptor source: an adult who was a healthcare worker with PCR-confirmed SARS-CoV-2 infection or an uninfected control (not recorded which).

CDR3 sequence (DNA): TGTGCCAGCACCGAGGTTTCTAGCTATGGCTACACCTTC. Protein product: CASTEVSSYGYTF. The rearrangement joins TRBV7-9 to TRBJ1-2; D not certain. The V end was cut by 7 bases, the J end by 4 bases, with 13 bases between. Germline V gene sequence: CDR1 SEHNR, CDR2 FQNEAQ (reference sequence). This CDR3 is 13 amino acids long.

This clonotype showed up many times. The rearrangement joins TRBV9 to TRBJ2-5, with TRBD2 matching over 8 bases. V lost 0 bases to trimming and J lost 5 bases; unmatched junction nucleotides: 6. The CDR3 is made up of 15 amino acids. Germline CDR1 is SGDLS and CDR2 is YYNGEE. CDR3 coding DNA: TGTGCCAGCAGCGTAGACGGGAGGGCCTGGGAGACCCAGTACTTC. It is translated as CASSVDGRAWETQYF.

This chain links TRBV10-1 with TRBJ2-1, with TRBD2 identical over 11 bases. Trimming removed 6 bases from V and 5 bases from J; junction bases left unmatched: 3. The CDR3 runs 14 residues. Germline V gene sequence: CDR1 WNHNN, CDR2 SYGVQD (reference sequence). CDR3: CASSTSGRDNEQFF. The CDR3, as DNA: TGCGCCAGCAGCACTAGCGGGAGAGACAATGAGCAGTTCTTC.

This clonotype was seen repeatedly, ten times or more. The chain is built from TRBV6-6 and TRBJ2-3, with unresolved D. The CDR3 is made up of 11 amino acids. V was trimmed by 2 bases and J by 5 bases, leaving 2 bases between them. Per germline, CDR1 MNHNY and CDR2 SVGAGI (reference sequence). CDR3 nucleotides: TGTGCCAGCAGTTACGTAGATACGCAGTATTTT. This sequence encodes CASSYVDTQYF.

This clonotype was seen many times. This chain uses TRBV7-9 with TRBJ2-1, with D maybe TRBD2 (5 bases). This CDR3 contains 15 residues. From germline, CDR1 is SEHNR and CDR2 FQNEAQ (reference sequence). The germline V and J ends were trimmed by 5 bases and 3 bases, with 14 bases remaining between them. The CDR3 region is CASSDLATFYNEQFF. CDR3 sequence (DNA): TGTGCCAGCAGCGACTTAGCGACATTCTACAATGAGCAGTTCTTC.

At least ten counts were recorded for this clonotype. The chain carries TRBV10-3 and TRBJ2-3; TRBD2 might be the D (5 bases). The germline V gene has CDR1 ENHRY and CDR2 SYGVKD. The V end lost 7 bases, the J end lost 2 bases, and 13 bases lay between the germline ends. The CDR3 is 14 residues long. CDR3 residues: CAIKVTTDTDTQYF. In DNA form, the CDR3 reads TGTGCCATCAAGGTGACTACTGACACAGATACGCAGTATTTT.

This clonotype occurred many times. A junction end diverges from the germline sequence, so it may reflect a read error. This chain joins TRBV12-5 and TRBJ2-1; 9 bases match TRBD2. Germline CDR1 and CDR2: LGHNT and FRNRAP. The CDR3 loop spans 12 amino acids. The CDR3 reads CASGASGTSMLF. In DNA form, the CDR3 reads TGTGCTAGTGGTGCGTCCGGGACTAGCATGCTCTTC.

The table lists this clonotype with many counts. V and J are TRBV14 and TRBJ1-1; D not resolved. Germline V gene data show CDR1 as SGHDN and CDR2 as FVKESK. The CDR3 runs 14 residues. The ends were cut back, 0 bases at V and 3 bases at J, with 8 bases in the middle. The DNA of the CDR3 is TGTGCCAGCAGCCAAGAGGCAAAGTACACTGAAGCTTTCTTT. Amino acid sequence: CASSQEAKYTEAFF. The variable domain in full, completed from reference TRBV14 and TRBJ1-1, reads EAGVTQFPSHSVIEKGQTVTLRCDPISGHDNLYWYRRVMGKEIKFLLHFVKESKQDESGMPNNRFLAERTGGTYSTLKVQPAELEDSGVYFCASSQEAKYTEAFFGQGTRLTVV.

This clonotype occurred many times. The chain uses TRBV28 and TRBJ1-2; the D is unclear. Germline values: CDR1 MDHEN, CDR2 SYDVKM. The germline V and J ends were trimmed by 2 bases and 2 bases, with 9 bases remaining between them. The CDR3 spans 14 residues. This CDR3 reads CASSLQQENYGYTF. CDR3 nucleotide sequence: TGTGCCAGCAGTTTACAGCAAGAAAACTATGGCTACACCTTC.

This clonotype was counted at least ten times. J is TRBJ2-2 and V is TRBV19; 11 bases match TRBD1. CDR3 length: 15 amino acids. The trim removed 3 bases at V and 7 bases at J, leaving 4 bases unmatched. In germline, CDR1 is LNHDA, CDR2 SQIVND (reference sequence). This chain's CDR3 is CASSIGQGAIGELFF. The CDR3, as DNA: TGTGCCAGTAGTATCGGACAGGGGGCGATCGGGGAGCTGTTTTTT.

The sample holds a few counts of this clonotype. The gene calls are TRBV12-3 or TRBV12-4 and TRBJ1-1; D is unclear. V was shortened by 0 bases and J by 0 bases, with 8 bases between the two germline ends. This CDR3 is 15 amino acids long. DNA for the CDR3: TGTGCCAGCAGTTTAGCGGAGACGGTGAACACTGAAGCTTTCTTT. It encodes CASSLAETVNTEAFF.

The table lists this clonotype with many counts. The CDR3 region has the DNA TGCAGTGCTACTGGCGGGACGTCCTACGAGCAGTACTTC. Translation gives CSATGGTSYEQYF. This rearrangement joins TRBV20-1 to TRBJ2-7, with D perhaps matching TRBD2 (6 bases). The V and J ends lost 4 bases and 1 base respectively, with 11 bases between them. The CDR3 loop spans 13 amino acids. The V gene's germline CDR1 is DFQATT and CDR2 SNEGSKA (reference sequence).

This clonotype was counted many times. The gene calls are TRBV27 and TRBJ1-3; 8 positions agree with TRBD1. The ends lost 0 bases at V and 0 bases at J; junction bases unmatched: 7. Per germline, CDR1 MNHEY and CDR2 SMNVEV (reference sequence). The CDR3 has 18 residues. The CDR3 DNA reads TGTGCCAGCAGTTTATCCAGACAGGGGTCCCTCTCTGGAAACACCATATATTTT. As protein: CASSLSRQGSLSGNTIYF.

This clonotype was seen repeatedly, ten times or more. The chain employs TRBV7-2 and TRBJ1-3; D is uncertain. V lost 6 bases and J lost 0, with 9 bases in between. CDR3 size: 14 residues. Germline CDR1 and CDR2: SGHTA and FQGNSA. As DNA, the CDR3 is TGTGCCAGCAGAGAAGGGAGCTCTGGAAACACCATATATTTT. Protein sequence: CASREGSSGNTIYF.

The chain links TRBV20-1 to TRBJ1-6; tentative D call: TRBD1 (6 bases). Germline V gene sequence: CDR1 DFQATT, CDR2 SNEGSKA (reference sequence). This CDR3 has 15 residues. The ends were cut back, 0 bases at V and 11 bases at J, with 17 bases in the middle. The CDR3 DNA sequence: TGCAGTGCTAGAGAGAAGGGGACATCCCATCCACCCCTCCACTTT. Translation gives CSAREKGTSHPPLHF.

This clonotype was counted many times. V gene TRBV18 combines with J gene TRBJ1-2; possible D gene TRBD1, 5 bases. Deletions cut 3 bases from V and 2 bases from J, with 25 bases between. Germline-derived CDR1 and CDR2 are KGHSH and LQKENI. The CDR3 has 19 amino acids. DNA for the CDR3: TGTGCCAGCTCACCCTCCGCCGGGACGACCGGCCGCCCAAACTATGGCTACACCTTC. It translates to CASSPSAGTTGRPNYGYTF. Drawing the rest from reference TRBV18 and TRBJ1-2, the complete variable domain is NAGVMQNPRHLVRRRGQEARLRCSPMKGHSHVYWYRQLPEEGLKFMVYLQKENIIDESGMPKERFSAEFPKEGPSILRIQQVVRGDSAAYFCASSPSAGTTGRPNYGYTFGSGTRLTVV.

The chain uses TRBV11-2 and TRBJ1-4; D perhaps matches TRBD1 (6 bases). The CDR3 consists of 15 residues. The germline V gene has CDR1 SGHAT and CDR2 FQNNGV. V was trimmed by 5 bases and J by 4 bases, leaving 14 bases between them. CDR3 in amino acids: CASSKWTDFNEKLFF. The CDR3 DNA sequence: TGTGCCAGCAGCAAATGGACAGATTTTAATGAAAAACTGTTTTTT. Drawing the rest from reference TRBV11-2 and TRBJ1-4, the complete variable domain is EAGVAQSPRYKIIEKRQSVAFWCNPISGHATLYWYQQILGQGPKLLIQFQNNGVVDDSQLPKDRFSAERLKGVDSTLKIQPAKLEDSAVYLCASSKWTDFNEKLFFGSGTQLSVL.

This clonotype occurred many times. The rearrangement joins TRBV19 to TRBJ2-1; 7 bases line up with TRBD2. The CDR3 totals 15 residues. V lost 3 bases, J lost 6 bases, and 8 bases stayed unmatched. The germline gives CDR1 LNHDA, CDR2 SQIVND (reference sequence). The CDR3, as DNA: TGTGCCAGTAGTATCCTTCTGACTAGCAGCAATGAGCAGTTCTTC. Translated, it gives CASSILLTSSNEQFF.

This chain uses TRBV20-1 with TRBJ2-7, with 12 bases fitting TRBD2. CDR3 length: 15 amino acids. The V gene's germline CDR1 is DFQATT and CDR2 SNEGSKA (reference sequence). The ends lost 1 base at V and 3 bases at J; junction bases unmatched: 4. CDR3 region: CSARVTSGGLYEQYF. The DNA for the CDR3 is TGCAGTGCTAGAGTTACTAGCGGGGGGCTCTACGAGCAGTACTTC.

This clonotype was detected only a few times. The V call is TRBV11-2, the J call TRBJ1-2, with no clear D. CDR3 length: 14 residues. The germline V and J ends were trimmed by 4 bases and 4 bases, with 13 bases remaining between them. Germline-derived CDR1 and CDR2 are SGHAT and FQNNGV. DNA of the CDR3: TGTGCCAGCAGCTCCCGGGCAGAAGCCTATGGCTACACCTTC. It is translated as CASSSRAEAYGYTF.

The J gene is TRBJ2-7, the V gene TRBV7-6; TRBD2 is a possible D gene (7 bases). The germline V gene has CDR1 SGHVS and CDR2 FNYEAQ. Trimming stripped 1 base from V and 5 bases from J, with 15 bases between. CDR3 length: 15 residues. The CDR3 loop is CASSLDRGAVHEQYF. CDR3 bases: TGTGCCAGCAGCTTAGATCGGGGGGCGGTCCACGAGCAGTACTTC.

This clonotype came up many times. V and J are TRBV9 and TRBJ2-3, with 9 bases identical to TRBD2. The CDR3 is 16 amino acids. The V gene's germline CDR1 is SGDLS and CDR2 YYNGEE. The trim removed 5 bases at V and 0 bases at J, leaving 7 bases unmatched. The CDR3 loop is CASSKNSGGSTDTQYF. The CDR3 nucleotides read TGTGCCAGCAGTAAAAATAGCGGGGGTAGCACAGATACGCAGTATTTT.

This clonotype was observed many times. The J gene is TRBJ2-5, the V gene TRBV20-1, with 8 bases matching TRBD1. Unmatched junction bases numbered 9, after V lost 5 bases and J lost 4 bases. Germline CDR1 reads DFQATT; CDR2 reads SNEGSKA (reference sequence). The CDR3 spans 14 residues. CDR3 DNA: TGCAGTGCTCCGCCCCCGACAGGGGCAGAGACCCAGTACTTC. Translating it yields CSAPPPTGAETQYF.

In this sample, this clonotype turned up many times. V gene TRBV27 combines with J gene TRBJ2-5; 7 nucleotides match TRBD1. V lost 2 bases, J lost 5 bases, and 2 bases stayed unmatched. The CDR3 is 13 residues long. Germline V gene sequence: CDR1 MNHEY, CDR2 SMNVEV (reference sequence). The CDR3 DNA reads as TGTGCCAGCAGTTTACAGGGACAGGAGACCCAGTACTTC. Translated: CASSLQGQETQYF.

This clonotype has only a few counts. The chain's CDR3 is CASSFQQYNEQFF. In DNA, the CDR3 is TGTGCCAGCAGCTTTCAACAGTACAATGAGCAGTTCTTC. J is TRBJ2-1 and V is TRBV11-3; no definite D call. The V end was cut by 3 bases, the J end by 4 bases, with 7 bases between. Germline CDR1 is SGHNT and CDR2 is YENEEA. This CDR3 contains 13 residues. Using reference TRBV11-3 and TRBJ2-1 for the parts outside the CDR3, the full variable domain is EAGVVQSPRYKIIEKKQPVAFWCNPISGHNTLYWYLQNLGQGPELLIRYENEEAVDDSQLPKDRFSAERLKGVDSTLKIQPAELGDSAVYLCASSFQQYNEQFFGPGTRLTVL.

The rearrangement joins TRBV4-1 to TRBJ1-2; TRBD1 aligns across 9 bases. This CDR3 is built from 17 residues. From germline, CDR1 is MGHRA and CDR2 YSYEKL. With 0 bases clipped from V and 5 bases from J, the junction kept 10 bases outside the gene matches. The DNA for the CDR3 is TGCGCCAGCAGCCAAGATGGGGGTGGGGACAGGGCTTATGGCTACACCTTC. This gives the protein CASSQDGGGDRAYGYTF.

This clonotype was detected only a few times. This chain uses TRBV9 with TRBJ2-4; 8 bases agree with TRBD2. J gave up 6 bases and V 4 bases, and 6 bases lay outside the gene matches. This CDR3 comprises 14 residues. Germline CDR1 is SGDLS and CDR2 is YYNGEE. The CDR3 region has the DNA TGTGCCAGCAGCTCCAGCGGGGGAGGAAACATTCAGTACTTC. Translated: CASSSSGGGNIQYF.